These T cell receptor beta chains were read from a single sample in a study of cytomegalovirus exposure and HLA in healthy donors. Profiled with immunoSEQ multiplex PCR; TCRdb holds only in-frame clones, not every one. The table lists some 190,000 clones, around 79% of them singletons, with around 1.4% in the top ten. Material for sequencing was PBMCs. Every receptor here comes from a woman aged 50 to 65 in good health and CMV-seronegative. CDR3s include the opening cysteine and the closing phenylalanine or tryptophan. The D gene is left open where the match is weak. Size tells how often a clone was seen (once, few, many) or the class of an expanded clone, and some rows leave it out.

J | size | V | D | DNA | CDR3
TRBJ2-5 | NA | TRBV25-1 | NA | TGTGCCAGCAGTCGAGGGTCTCCTCCAGAGACCCAGTACTTC | CASSRGSPPETQYF
TRBJ1-1 | NA | TRBV6-6 | NA | TGTGCCAGCAGTATCGGCAGGGTAGGCACTGAAGCTTTCTTT | CASSIGRVGTEAFF
TRBJ2-7 | NA | TRBV27 | NA | TGTGCCAGCAGTCCGGACAGCACCTACGAGCAGTACTTC | CASSPDSTYEQYF
TRBJ2-7 | NA | TRBV15 | TRBD2 | TGTGCCACCAGCAGAGGAATAGGTCTAGCGGGAGGGCCCGCGCGCGAGCAGTACTTC | CATSRGIGLAGGPAREQYF
TRBJ1-1 | NA | TRBV19 | NA | TGTGCCAGTAGTATAGATCTCCCCACGAGGAGGAACATGAACACTGAAGCTTTCTTT | CASSIDLPTRRNMNTEAFF
TRBJ2-7 | NA | TRBV27 | TRBD1 | TGTGCCAGCAGTTTATCAGGGACAGGGAAAGCCTACGAGCAGTACTTC | CASSLSGTGKAYEQYF
TRBJ1-2 | NA | TRBV16 | NA | TGTGCCAGCAGCCAATCTTCACAGGGCGGCTACACCTTC | CASSQSSQGGYTF
TRBJ1-1 | NA | TRBV4-2 | NA | TGTGCCAGCAGCCATGACGGGGGAGCGGCTTTCTTT | CASSHDGGAAFF
TRBJ1-6 | NA | TRBV10-3 | NA | TGTGCCATCAGTGACATGGCCCCATATAATTCACCCCTCCACTTT | CAISDMAPYNSPLHF
TRBJ1-2 | NA | TRBV6-5 | NA | TGTGCCAGCAGTTACTCCTCAGGGAGAGGGGGTGGCTACACCTTC | CASSYSSGRGGGYTF
TRBJ2-2 | NA | TRBV7-8 | NA | TGTGCCAGCAGCGTTGGGCCCACCGGGGAGCTGTTTTTT | CASSVGPTGELFF
TRBJ1-4 | NA | TRBV4-2 | TRBD1 | TGTGCCAGCAGCCAAGATGTCCCCCGGGACAGAGCGGATAATGAAAAACTGTTTTTT | CASSQDVPRDRADNEKLFF
TRBJ1-6 | NA | TRBV27 | NA | TGTGCCAGCAGTCCGGGGGAGGGGACTTCACCCCTCCACTTT | CASSPGEGTSPLHF
TRBJ2-7 | once | TRBV7-9 | TRBD2 | TGTGCCAGCAGCTCGGGGGGGAACAGCTACGAGCAGTACTTC | CASSSGGNSYEQYF
TRBJ1-5 | NA | TRBV28 | TRBD1 | TGTGCCAGCAGTTTTTCCGGACAGGGACCTCCCCCCCATTTT | CASSFSGQGPPPHF
TRBJ2-1 | NA | TRBV11-3 | TRBD2 | TGTGCCAGCAGCTTAGGGGTAGCGGGAGCTACCTACAATGAGCAGTTCTTC | CASSLGVAGATYNEQFF
TRBJ1-1 | NA | TRBV5-1 | NA | TGCGCCAGCAGCTTGGTTGGACAGAACACTGAAGCTTTCTTT | CASSLVGQNTEAFF
TRBJ2-2 | NA | TRBV2 | TRBD1 | TGTGCCAGCAGTCAGGACAGGGGGAACACCGGGGAGCTGTTTTTT | CASSQDRGNTGELFF
TRBJ2-7 | NA | TRBV4-2 | TRBD1 | TGTGCCAGCAGCCAAGGCCCCGGGACAGACGTTTACGAGCAGTACTTC | CASSQGPGTDVYEQYF
TRBJ1-2 | NA | TRBV5-1 | TRBD1 | TGCGCCAGCAGCTTGGTGGGGGGACAGCCGGTCGGCTACACCTTC | CASSLVGGQPVGYTF
TRBJ2-2 | NA | TRBV5-1 | TRBD1 | TGCGCCACCCACCACAGGGGCCTGAACACCGGGGAGCTGTTTTTT | CATHHRGLNTGELFF
TRBJ2-3 | NA | TRBV7-9 | TRBD1 | TGTGCCAGCAGCTTGGAGACAGGGACCTTAGATACGCAGTATTTT | CASSLETGTLDTQYF
TRBJ2-3 | once | TRBV21-1 | NA | TGTGCCAGCAGCAAAGCCCTGCTGGGGGGGCCCACAGATACGCAGTATTTT | CASSKALLGGPTDTQYF
TRBJ2-2 | NA | TRBV5-5 | NA | TGTGCCAGCAGCCTGACAGGCTTGGAAGCCGGGGAGCTGTTTTTT | CASSLTGLEAGELFF
TRBJ1-1 | NA | TRBV4-1 | NA | TGCGCCAGCAGCCCTACGACAGGCGCTACTAGATTCGAAGCTTTCTTT | CASSPTTGATRFEAFF
TRBJ2-7 | NA | TRBV9 | NA | TGTGCCAGCAGCGACGACAGCTACGAGCAGTACTTC | CASSDDSYEQYF
TRBJ2-5 | NA | TRBV29-1 | TRBD2 | TGCAGCGCAGCTTCCCTAGCGGTCCAAGAGACCCAGTACTTC | CSAASLAVQETQYF
TRBJ2-5 | NA | TRBV7-8 | NA | TGTGCCAGCAGCTTACCAGACCAACAGGGCCCCCCTCCGGATCCGAGTTTAGGCCAGTACTTC | CASSLPDQQGPPPDPSLGQYF
TRBJ1-4 | NA | TRBV29-1 | TRBD1 | TGCAGCGGGTCACAGGGGAGGAGTGAAAAACTGTTTTTT | CSGSQGRSEKLFF
TRBJ1-2 | once | TRBV7-9 | NA | TGTGCCAGCAGCTTAGGACAGCCGAACTATGGCTACACCTTC | CASSLGQPNYGYTF
TRBJ2-2 | NA | TRBV2 | NA | TGTGCCAGCCTTAGGGACTTGAACACCGGGGAGCTGTTTTTT | CASLRDLNTGELFF
TRBJ2-7 | NA | TRBV11-1 | TRBD1 | TGTGCCAGCAGCTCCGGGACAGCGGAGCAGTACTTC | CASSSGTAEQYF
TRBJ1-6 | NA | TRBV2 | NA | TGTGCCAGCAGAATAGGGGCCCCACAGGCACCCCTCCACTTT | CASRIGAPQAPLHF
TRBJ1-1 | NA | TRBV6-5 | NA | TGTGCCAGCAGCCCTAATCAGGGCACTGAAGCTTTCTTT | CASSPNQGTEAFF
TRBJ1-1 | few | TRBV4-3 | NA | TGCGCCAGCAGCCAGACAACTAACACTGAAGCTTTCTTT | CASSQTTNTEAFF
TRBJ1-3 | NA | TRBV2 | TRBD1 | TGTGCCTCCCGCTACAGGGGAGCTGGAAACACCATATATTTT | CASRYRGAGNTIYF
TRBJ1-1 | few | TRBV6-5 | NA | TGTGCCAGCAGTTACTCAAGCGCGATAGCGAACACTGAAGCTTTCTTT | CASSYSSAIANTEAFF
TRBJ2-7 | NA | TRBV11-2 | TRBD1 | TGTGCCAGCAGCGCGGGACAGGGGTACGAGCAGTACTTC | CASSAGQGYEQYF
TRBJ2-7 | NA | TRBV27 | NA | TGTGCCAGCAGTTCCACAGGGGGGGTTAGATACGAGCAGTACTTC | CASSSTGGVRYEQYF
TRBJ2-6 | NA | TRBV28 | NA | TGTGCCAGCAGCGGAGGCGTGTTCGGCCCCTCTGGGGCCAACGTCCTGACTTTC | CASSGGVFGPSGANVLTF
TRBJ2-2 | NA | TRBV7-2 | TRBD1 | TGTGCCAGCAGCCCCGTACAGGGGTTTGTCACGAACACCGGGGAGCTGTTTTTT | CASSPVQGFVTNTGELFF
TRBJ2-3 | NA | TRBV7-2 | NA | TGTGCCAGCAGCCCCCGAAAGGGGCTGAGCACAGATACGCAGTATTTT | CASSPRKGLSTDTQYF
TRBJ2-1 | NA | TRBV7-2 | TRBD1 | TGTGCCAGCAGCTTGTGGGACAGCCGCTACAATGAGCAGTTCTTC | CASSLWDSRYNEQFF
TRBJ2-7 | NA | TRBV5-4 | NA | TGTGCCAGCAGCGAAGGTTTAATGACTGGAGGCGAGCAGTACTTC | CASSEGLMTGGEQYF
TRBJ2-7 | few | TRBV7-8 | TRBD1 | TGTGCCAGCAGCTCTCGACAGGGAGAGTGGTCCTCCTACGAGCAGTACTTC | CASSSRQGEWSSYEQYF
TRBJ1-3 | NA | TRBV5-6 | NA | TGTGCCAGCAGCTTGGATCAGGTCAACACCATATATTTT | CASSLDQVNTIYF
TRBJ1-2 | NA | TRBV5-1 | NA | TGCGCCAGCAGCTTGGACAGTACTAACTATGGCTACACCTTC | CASSLDSTNYGYTF
TRBJ2-5 | NA | TRBV29-1 | TRBD1 | TGCAGCGTTGACAGGGGGCGGTTAGAGACCCAGTACTTC | CSVDRGRLETQYF
TRBJ2-2 | NA | TRBV25-1 | NA | TGTGCCAGCAGTGAAAACAACATGAACACCGGGGAGCTGTTTTTT | CASSENNMNTGELFF
TRBJ2-3 | few | TRBV6-1 | NA | TGTGCCAGCAGTGAAGAACAGTCTTTGCGGTATTTT | CASSEEQSLRYF
TRBJ1-5 | NA | TRBV28 | NA | TGTGCCAGCAGTTTAGGAGGGAATAGCAATCAGCCCCAGCATTTT | CASSLGGNSNQPQHF
TRBJ2-1 | NA | TRBV6-1 | TRBD1 | TGTGCCAGCAGTGGCGCCGGGACAGGGGGCAATGGCTGCAATGAGCAGTTCTTC | CASSGAGTGGNGCNEQFF
TRBJ1-1 | once | TRBV10-3 | TRBD1 | TGTGCCATCAGCCCTATACAGGGGATGAGCACTGAAGCTTTCTTT | CAISPIQGMSTEAFF
TRBJ2-6 | NA | TRBV11-2 | NA | TGTGCCAGCAGCTTATATTCAGGGTCCTCTGGGGCCAACGTCCTGACTTTC | CASSLYSGSSGANVLTF
TRBJ1-1 | once | TRBV19 | TRBD1 | TGTGCCAGTAGTATCAGCAGGGGGGTCGCTGAAGCTTTCTTT | CASSISRGVAEAFF
TRBJ2-1 | NA | TRBV2 | TRBD2 | TGTGCCAGCAGTGAGGGGACTAGCGGGAATTGGAATGAGCAGTTCTTC | CASSEGTSGNWNEQFF
TRBJ1-5 | NA | TRBV7-8 | TRBD1 | TGTGCCAGCAGCGGAAAACAGGGGGCGCCGGGCAATCAGCCCCAGCATTTT | CASSGKQGAPGNQPQHF
TRBJ1-2 | NA | TRBV10-3 | NA | TGTGCCATCAGTGAATCGGGGGGCGTTGCCCCCCCGTATGGCTACACCTTC | CAISESGGVAPPYGYTF